This T cell receptor beta chain was sequenced in a study of shared clonotypes between healthy human individuals. About the research overall: Sampling drew on donors who were a couple of women and a few men aged 18 to 49.

CDR1 ENHRY and CDR2 SYGVKD come from the germline V gene. The germline V and J ends were trimmed by 2 bases and 3 bases, with 5 bases remaining between them. CDR3 length: 14 residues. Overall study results and limits: Shared across a handful of donors were around 4.7% of the naive CD4 clonotypes.

Method: immunoSEQ multiplex PCR; TCRdb's copy keeps in-frame clones and lacks some. Seen here are about 2.4 million clones, approximately 93% observed once, and the top ten hold 0.36%. Details on this clone: Its antigen is still unknown.

Sequencing was performed on naive CD4+ T cells from PBMCs. Subset defined: CD45RA+ positively selected. The V gene is TRBV10-3, the J gene TRBJ2-6; D remains unclear. This clonotype was obtained from a man aged 18-30 years in good health. Some clones in this sample may be carry-over from other donors' samples. The CDR3 DNA is TGTGCCATCAGTGAGAGGGATGGGGCCAACGTCCTGACTTTC. Its protein product is CAISERDGANVLTF.